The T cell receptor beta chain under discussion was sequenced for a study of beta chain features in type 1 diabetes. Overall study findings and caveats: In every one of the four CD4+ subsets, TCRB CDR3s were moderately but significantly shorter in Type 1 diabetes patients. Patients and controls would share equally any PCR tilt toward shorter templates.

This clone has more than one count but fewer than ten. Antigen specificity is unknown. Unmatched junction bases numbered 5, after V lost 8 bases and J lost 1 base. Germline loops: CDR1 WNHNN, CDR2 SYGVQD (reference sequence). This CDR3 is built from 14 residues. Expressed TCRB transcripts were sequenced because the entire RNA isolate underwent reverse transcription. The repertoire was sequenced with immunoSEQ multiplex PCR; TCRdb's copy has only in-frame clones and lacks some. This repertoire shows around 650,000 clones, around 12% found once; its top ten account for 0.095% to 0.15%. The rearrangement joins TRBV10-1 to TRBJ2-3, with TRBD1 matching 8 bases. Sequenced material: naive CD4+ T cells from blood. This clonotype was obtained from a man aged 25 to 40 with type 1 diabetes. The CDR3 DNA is TGCGCCAGCGGTCCGGGACAGGGCACAGATACGCAGTATTTT. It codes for CASGPGQGTDTQYF.